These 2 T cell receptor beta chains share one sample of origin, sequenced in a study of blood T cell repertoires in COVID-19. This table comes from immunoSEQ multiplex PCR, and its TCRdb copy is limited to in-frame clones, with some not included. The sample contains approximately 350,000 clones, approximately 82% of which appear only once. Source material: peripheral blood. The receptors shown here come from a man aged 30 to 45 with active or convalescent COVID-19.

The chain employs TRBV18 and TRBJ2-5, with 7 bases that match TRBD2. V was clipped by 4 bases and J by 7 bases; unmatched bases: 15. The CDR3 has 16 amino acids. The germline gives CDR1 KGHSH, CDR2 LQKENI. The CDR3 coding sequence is TGTGCCAGCTCACGACCGCTACTAGCGTCGGTGGGGACCCAGTACTTC. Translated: CASSRPLLASVGTQYF.

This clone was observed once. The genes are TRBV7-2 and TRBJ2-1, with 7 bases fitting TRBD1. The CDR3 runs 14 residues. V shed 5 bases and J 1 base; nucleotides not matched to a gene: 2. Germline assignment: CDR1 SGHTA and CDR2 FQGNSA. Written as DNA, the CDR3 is TGTGCCAGCAGCCTGACAGGGTCCTACAATGAGCAGTTCTTC. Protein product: CASSLTGSYNEQFF.